This T cell receptor (beta chain) originates from a study of blood T cell repertoires in COVID-19. This clone was seen just once. Assay: immunoSEQ multiplex PCR; the TCRdb copy retains only in-frame clones and omits some. The sample yields about 88,000 clones, roughly 80% seen once. The sample consisted of peripheral blood. This clonotype originated in a human donor in a cohort sampled during active COVID-19.

CDR3 residues: CSDGGADTQYF. The CDR3 DNA reads as TGCAGCGACGGGGGTGCAGATACGCAGTATTTT. The chain carries TRBV29-1 and TRBJ2-3; D may be TRBD2 (6 bases). Trimming stripped 7 bases from V and 4 bases from J, with 9 bases between. Germline V lookup: CDR1 SQVTM, CDR2 ANQGSEA. This CDR3 has 11 amino acids.